The 27 T cell receptor beta chains listed next were all sequenced from one sample in a study of cytomegalovirus exposure and HLA in healthy donors (TCRdb year 2017). Libraries were built with the immunoSEQ multiplex PCR assay. A mixture of 60 forward primers for TCR Vbeta segments and 13 reverse primers for TCR Jbeta segments was used in the multiplex PCR. TCRdb obtained this table from immuneACCESS and retained in-frame rearrangements with V and J assigned. These tables miss some clones; where compared with another copy, unresolved V genes account for less than half of the shortfall, and the remainder is unexplained. The sample contains fewer than 85,000 clones, 70% to 85% of them found a single time. The ten largest clones capture 7.5% to 9.5% of the sample. The sample was PBMCs. The receptors were gathered from a man aged 40-49 years in good health and CMV-seropositive.

This clone has just a few counts. The gene calls are TRBV5-5 and TRBJ1-5, with 8 positions matching TRBD1. V lost 4 bases, J lost 7 bases, and 13 bases stayed unmatched. The CDR3 loop spans 16 amino acids. Germline V CDR1 and CDR2: SGHKS, YYEKEE (reference sequence). DNA for the CDR3: TGTGCCAGCAGCCGCTCCGGAGACAGGGGTACACAGCCCCAGCATTTT. Its translation: CASSRSGDRGTQPQHF.

The rearrangement joins TRBV30 to TRBJ1-3; no definite D call. CDR3 size: 12 residues. V lost 5 bases and J 8 bases, leaving 13 bases between the germline ends. Germline CDR1 GTSNPN, CDR2 SVGIG (reference sequence). The DNA for the CDR3 is TGTGCCTGGGTCCGAGGAGGACACACCATATATTTT. Translating it yields CAWVRGGHTIYF.

The rearrangement links TRBV18 to TRBJ2-3; 9 bases are shared with TRBD1. J lost 6 bases, V lost 6 bases, and 13 bases had no gene match. The CDR3 length is 16 residues. From germline, CDR1 is KGHSH and CDR2 LQKENI. The CDR3 loop is CASSSYQQGAADTQYF. The CDR3 DNA sequence: TGTGCCAGCTCCTCCTACCAACAGGGGGCGGCTGATACGCAGTATTTT.

This chain links TRBV10-1 with TRBJ2-7; 9 bases fit TRBD1. The CDR3 length is 16 residues. Germline CDR1 is WNHNN and CDR2 is SYGVQD (reference sequence). Losses at the gene ends were 5 bases for V and 2 bases for J; bases not matched to a gene: 10. Here the CDR3 DNA reads TGCGCCAGCAGTATGGGACAGGGATCGACGCCCTACGAGCAGTACTTC. Protein product: CASSMGQGSTPYEQYF.

The rearrangement links TRBV6-6 to TRBJ1-5, with TRBD1 as a possible D gene (6 bases). Trimming removed 2 bases from V and 0 bases from J, with 8 bases in between. The CDR3 is 15 residues long. CDR1 and CDR2 from the germline V gene are MNHNY and SVGAGI (reference sequence). The CDR3 is CASSYRGYSNQPQHF. DNA of the CDR3: TGTGCCAGCAGTTACAGGGGGTATAGCAATCAGCCCCAGCATTTT.

This clone was detected once. This chain connects TRBV12-1 to TRBJ1-4; TRBD1 is the table's D call and was not checked against the DNA. TRBV12-1 is listed as a pseudogene. The CDR3 length is 14 residues. Here the CDR3 DNA reads TGTGCCCCTGGTGGGTCAGGCCACCATGAAAAACTGTTTTTT. Its protein is CAPGGSGHHEKLFF.

The rearrangement uses TRBV7-9 and TRBJ2-5; perhaps TRBD1 as D (6 bases). The V gene's germline CDR1 is SEHNR and CDR2 FQNEAQ (reference sequence). V lost 5 bases and J 6 bases, leaving 16 bases between the germline ends. The CDR3 loop spans 14 amino acids. The CDR3 DNA is TGTGCCAGCAGCGCGACCTCCGGGACACAGACCCAGTACTTC. Translated: CASSATSGTQTQYF.

V gene TRBV13 combines with J gene TRBJ1-1; TRBD1 is a possible D gene (5 bases). CDR3 length equals 11 residues. The germline V gene encodes CDR1 PRHDT and CDR2 FYEKMQ (reference sequence). Trimming stripped 8 bases from V and 5 bases from J, with 9 bases between. Here the CDR3 reads CASGGRTEAFF. The CDR3 DNA is TGTGCCAGCGGGGGGAGAACTGAAGCTTTCTTT.

V is TRBV28 and J is TRBJ1-4, with a possible D match to TRBD1 (6 bases). With 6 bases removed from V and 7 bases from J, the gap between germline ends came to 15 bases. Looked up from germline, CDR1 is MDHEN and CDR2 is SYDVKM. CDR3 length: 14 amino acids. CDR3 nucleotides: TGTGCCAGCAGACCAGCGGGGGCGGGTGAAAAACTGTTTTTT. Protein sequence: CASRPAGAGEKLFF. Variable domain in full (rest from reference TRBV28 and TRBJ1-4): DVKVTQSSRYLVKRTGEKVFLECVQDMDHENMFWYRQDPGLGLRLIYFSYDVKMKEKGDIPEGYSVSREKKERFSLILESASTNQTSMYLCASRPAGAGEKLFFGSGTQLSVL.

In its sample, this clone was seen a few times. The V and J genes are TRBV9 and TRBJ1-4; no definite D call. CDR3 size: 16 residues. The V end lost 0 bases, the J end lost 4 bases, and 13 bases lay between the germline ends. The germline gives CDR1 SGDLS, CDR2 YYNGEE. Here the CDR3 reads CASSVEHSGVNEKLFF. The CDR3 DNA sequence: TGTGCCAGCAGCGTAGAGCACTCCGGAGTTAATGAAAAACTGTTTTTT. The complete variable domain, with remaining parts taken from reference TRBV9 and TRBJ1-4, reads DSGVTQTPKHLITATGQRVTLRCSPRSGDLSVYWYQQSLDQGLQFLIQYYNGEERAKGNILERFSAQQFPDLHSELNLSSLELGDSALYFCASSVEHSGVNEKLFFGSGTQLSVL.

The V gene is TRBV19, the J gene TRBJ2-2; D not certain. The CDR3 has 12 amino acids. Germline V gene sequence: CDR1 LNHDA, CDR2 SQIVND (reference sequence). V was trimmed by 7 bases and J by 4 bases, leaving 7 bases between them. The CDR3 spells CASTRATGELFF. The CDR3 region has the DNA TGTGCCAGTACGAGAGCCACCGGGGAGCTGTTTTTT.

This chain joins TRBV5-5 and TRBJ2-7, with 8 bases lining up with TRBD1. V was clipped by 1 base and J by 5 bases; unmatched bases: 5. This CDR3 has 14 residues. Germline V lookup: CDR1 SGHKS, CDR2 YYEKEE (reference sequence). Here the CDR3 DNA reads TGTGCCAGCAGCTTGTCAGGGGGCGGGAACGAGCAGTACTTC. Residues: CASSLSGGGNEQYF.

The chain employs TRBV4-2 and TRBJ2-5; possible D gene TRBD2, 5 bases. From germline, CDR1 is LGHNA and CDR2 YNFKEQ. The CDR3 is 14 amino acids. Trimming removed 1 base from V and 5 bases from J, with 11 bases in between. The DNA for the CDR3 is TGTGCCAGCAGCCAAGGTCTAGCCCTCGAGACCCAGTACTTC. It codes for CASSQGLALETQYF.

The V gene is TRBV19, the J gene TRBJ2-2; tentatively, D is TRBD1 (5 bases). The CDR3 is made up of 15 amino acids. Germline V gene sequence: CDR1 LNHDA, CDR2 SQIVND (reference sequence). V was trimmed by 1 base and J by 4 bases, leaving 10 bases between them. The CDR3 DNA follows: TGTGCCAGTAGTATAGGCCGACAGCTCACCGGGGAGCTGTTTTTT. Residues: CASSIGRQLTGELFF.

The rearrangement joins TRBV29-1 to TRBJ2-1; 10 bases are shared with TRBD2. Unmatched junction bases numbered 6, after V lost 3 bases and J lost 13 bases. Germline V gene data show CDR1 as SQVTM and CDR2 as ANQGSEA. CDR3 size: 12 residues. CDR3 sequence: CSVESSGRLQFF. The CDR3 nucleotides read TGCAGCGTTGAGTCTAGCGGGAGATTACAGTTCTTC.

The chain combines TRBV27 with TRBJ2-7; no clear D. CDR3 length: 14 amino acids. CDR1 and CDR2 from the germline V gene are MNHEY and SMNVEV (reference sequence). The V and J ends lost 5 bases and 4 bases respectively, with 15 bases between them. CDR3 coding DNA: TGTGCCAGCAGTCCACACGGCGGTAGGTACGAGCAGTACTTC. It translates to CASSPHGGRYEQYF.

This clone was detected a few times. This chain joins TRBV7-9 and TRBJ2-3; possibly TRBD1 for D (6 bases). Trimming took off 8 bases at V and 2 bases at J, with 8 bases between the two ends. This CDR3 spans 12 amino acids. The germline gives CDR1 SEHNR, CDR2 FQNEAQ (reference sequence). DNA of the CDR3: TGTGCCAGCCGGGACACCACAGATACGCAGTATTTT. Its translation is CASRDTTDTQYF.

The genes are TRBV5-6 and TRBJ2-6; the D gene is possibly TRBD1 (5 bases). The germline V and J ends were trimmed by 0 bases and 9 bases, with 13 bases remaining between them. CDR3 length: 15 residues. Germline V gives CDR1 SGHDT, CDR2 YYEEEE. The CDR3 loop is CASSLGGAEGNVLTF. The CDR3 DNA reads TGTGCCAGCAGCTTGGGTGGGGCGGAAGGCAACGTCCTGACTTTC.

This chain uses TRBV30 with TRBJ2-5; TRBD1 matches 7 bases. The V gene's germline CDR1 is GTSNPN and CDR2 SVGIG (reference sequence). The CDR3 spans 16 residues. The trim removed 4 bases at V and 1 base at J, leaving 12 bases unmatched. The CDR3 DNA reads as TGTGCCTGGACCCCAGGGGACAGCCCGATCCAAGAGACCCAGTACTTC. Residues: CAWTPGDSPIQETQYF.

In its sample, this clone was seen a few times. The V and J genes are TRBV5-4 and TRBJ2-5; D might be TRBD1 (6 bases). Trimming shortened V by 1 base and J by 0 bases, and 13 bases separated the two germline ends. The CDR3 consists of 16 residues. CDR1 is SGHNT and CDR2 is YYREEE in the germline V gene (reference sequence). The chain's CDR3 is CASSLYGGWDQETQYF. CDR3 nucleotide sequence: TGTGCCAGCAGCTTGTATGGGGGCTGGGACCAAGAGACCCAGTACTTC.

The rearrangement joins TRBV28 to TRBJ2-7; weak D call: TRBD2 (6 bases). Between the trimmed V and J ends, which lost 2 bases and 5 bases, there was a span of 22 bases. This CDR3 contains 17 residues. From germline, CDR1 is MDHEN and CDR2 SYDVKM. The CDR3 loop reads CASSLVGSGTVFNEQYF. The CDR3 coding sequence is TGTGCCAGCAGTTTAGTCGGTAGCGGTACCGTTTTTAACGAGCAGTACTTC.

The rearrangement uses TRBV5-4 and TRBJ2-1; D is uncertain. This CDR3 comprises 16 residues. Looked up from germline, CDR1 is SGHNT and CDR2 is YYREEE (reference sequence). Trimming stripped 7 bases from V and 0 bases from J, with 17 bases between. CDR3 coding DNA: TGTGCCAGCTGCCAAGGTATGCGGAACTCCTACAATGAGCAGTTCTTC. Translating gives CASCQGMRNSYNEQFF.

The J gene is TRBJ2-4, the V gene TRBV4-3; perhaps TRBD2 as D (6 bases). This CDR3 spans 15 amino acids. V dropped 1 base and J dropped 0 bases, with 7 bases sitting between them. The germline V gene has CDR1 LGHNA and CDR2 YSLEER. DNA for the CDR3: TGCGCCAGCAGCCAAGTGGGGGGAGCCAAAAACATTCAGTACTTC. Its protein product is CASSQVGGAKNIQYF.

This chain connects TRBV2 to TRBJ2-1, with 12 positions matching TRBD2. The germline V gene has CDR1 SNHLY and CDR2 FYNNEI. The CDR3 has 16 amino acids. V was pared by 6 bases and J by 0 bases, with 3 bases of the junction left unmatched. CDR3 sequence reads: CASRGLAGDSYNEQFF. In DNA, the CDR3 is TGTGCCAGCAGGGGACTAGCGGGCGACTCCTACAATGAGCAGTTCTTC.

The chain recombines TRBV6-1 with TRBJ1-5; D might be TRBD1 (6 bases). V lost 2 bases and J lost 8, with 13 bases in between. Germline V CDR1 and CDR2: MNHNS, SASEGT. There are 14 residues in the CDR3. The DNA for the CDR3 is TGTGCCAGCAGTGAAAGGGGGAGAAGCGAGCCCCAGCATTTT. Translating gives CASSERGRSEPQHF.

The chain has TRBV29-1 and TRBJ1-6; TRBD1 matches 9 bases. The ends lost 6 bases at V and 7 bases at J; junction bases unmatched: 7. The CDR3 sequence is 14 residues long. Germline V gene data show CDR1 as SQVTM and CDR2 as ANQGSEA. In DNA, the CDR3 is TGCAGCGTAAGGGAACAGGGGGCGAATTCACCCCTCCACTTT. As protein: CSVREQGANSPLHF.

This chain joins TRBV13 and TRBJ2-3; D unresolved. This CDR3 spans 11 amino acids. Germline assignment: CDR1 PRHDT and CDR2 FYEKMQ (reference sequence). With 8 bases removed from V and 5 bases from J, the gap between germline ends came to 8 bases. The CDR3 region is CASGSLDTQYF. The CDR3 DNA sequence: TGTGCCAGCGGCTCTTTAGATACGCAGTATTTT.